Shown below are 31 T cell receptor beta chains from a single sample sequenced in a study of blood T cell repertoires in COVID-19. The assay was immunoSEQ multiplex PCR, and TCRdb's table has in-frame clones only and misses some. The table includes just under 150,000 clones, 80% to 90% detected once. The sequenced material came from peripheral blood. The source of these receptors is a woman aged 50 to 65 with active or convalescent COVID-19.

This chain uses TRBV11-3 with TRBJ1-2; no clear D. Germline values: CDR1 SGHNT, CDR2 YENEEA. The ends were cut back, 4 bases at V and 8 bases at J, with 8 bases in the middle. The CDR3 sequence is 11 residues long. The CDR3: CASSSQWGYTF. Here the CDR3 DNA reads TGTGCCAGCAGCTCACAGTGGGGCTACACCTTC. Full variable domain (outside the CDR3, taken from reference TRBV11-3 and TRBJ1-2): EAGVVQSPRYKIIEKKQPVAFWCNPISGHNTLYWYLQNLGQGPELLIRYENEEAVDDSQLPKDRFSAERLKGVDSTLKIQPAELGDSAVYLCASSSQWGYTFGSGTRLTVV.

The genes are TRBV19 and TRBJ1-5, with 8 nucleotides matching TRBD1. The V and J ends lost 4 bases and 3 bases, in that order; junction bases with no gene match: 5. CDR1 and CDR2 (germline): LNHDA, SQIVND (reference sequence). This CDR3 has 15 amino acids. The chain's CDR3 is CASSKRQGYNQPQHF. In nucleotides, the CDR3 is TGTGCCAGTAGTAAGCGACAGGGGTACAATCAGCCCCAGCATTTT.

The chain joins TRBV18 to TRBJ2-1, with TRBD2 matching 12 bases. The germline gives CDR1 KGHSH, CDR2 LQKENI. The V gene end was trimmed by 3 bases and the J gene end by 0 bases; junction bases not matched to a gene: 9. The CDR3 spans 19 residues. CDR3 region: CASSPKPPSGGDSYNEQFF. In nucleotides, the CDR3 is TGTGCCAGCTCACCTAAACCCCCTAGCGGGGGGGACTCCTACAATGAGCAGTTCTTC.

The gene calls are TRBV4-2 and TRBJ2-1, with D unclear. The CDR3 spans 16 residues. Germline V gives CDR1 LGHNA, CDR2 YNFKEQ. V was clipped by 1 base and J by 0 bases, with 10 bases between them. CDR3 in amino acids: CASSQGDSVSYNEQFF. CDR3 DNA: TGTGCCAGCAGCCAAGGTGACTCCGTCTCCTACAATGAGCAGTTCTTC.

V gene TRBV6-1 combines with J gene TRBJ1-4; no definite D call. V was clipped by 2 bases and J by 16 bases, with 17 bases between them. CDR3 length: 13 amino acids. CDR1 is MNHNS, CDR2 SASEGT, per germline. Here the CDR3 reads CASSELLQVTPFF. The CDR3 DNA reads as TGTGCCAGCAGTGAACTTCTGCAGGTCACGCCGTTTTTT.

The rearrangement joins TRBV3-1 (or the pseudogene TRBV3-2) to TRBJ2-7; 7 positions agree with TRBD1. Per germline, CDR1 LGHDT and CDR2 YNNKEL (reference sequence). The V segment lost 0 bases and the J segment 0 bases; nucleotides outside the gene matches: 17. The CDR3 has 20 residues. The CDR3 region has the DNA TGTGCCAGCAGCCAAGAAATTTTGGGACAGCCCGTGGAGAGCTCCTACGAGCAGTACTTC. Translating gives CASSQEILGQPVESSYEQYF.

J is TRBJ2-3 and V is TRBV10-3; TRBD1 is a possible D gene (5 bases). Trimming cost V 7 bases and J 1 base, with 9 bases left between them. The CDR3 covers 13 residues. CDR1 is ENHRY, CDR2 SYGVKD, per germline. DNA for the CDR3: TGTGCCATCACCAGGGTAGGCACAGATACGCAGTATTTT. Encoded protein: CAITRVGTDTQYF.

This chain links TRBV6-5 with TRBJ1-6, with D perhaps matching TRBD1 (5 bases). V dropped 3 bases and J dropped 9 bases, with 9 bases sitting between them. Germline V gene data show CDR1 as MNHEY and CDR2 as SVGAGI. This CDR3 has 13 amino acids. The CDR3 bases are TGTGCCAGCAGTTATGGCAGGGCTTCACCCCTCCACTTT. Protein: CASSYGRASPLHF.

The chain has TRBV2 and TRBJ1-1, with no clear D. This CDR3 is 14 amino acids long. Trimming stripped 0 bases from V and 1 base from J, with 6 bases between. Germline CDR1 is SNHLY and CDR2 is FYNNEI. The CDR3 protein is CASSEARANTEAFF. Here the CDR3 DNA reads TGTGCCAGCAGTGAAGCGCGCGCGAACACTGAAGCTTTCTTT.

This chain uses TRBV25-1 with TRBJ1-2, with a tentative D call TRBD1 (6 bases). Trimming took off 4 bases at V and 7 bases at J, with 16 bases between the two ends. Germline V gene data show CDR1 as MGHDK and CDR2 as SYGVNS. This CDR3 contains 14 residues. The CDR3 DNA is TGTGCCAGCAGTGCCTCAGGGGCCGTCCTTGGCTACACCTTC. Protein sequence: CASSASGAVLGYTF.

The chain couples TRBV9 to TRBJ2-1; 8 bases fit TRBD2. The J segment lost 0 bases and the V segment lost 3 bases, leaving 17 bases of the junction unmatched. Germline CDR1 and CDR2: SGDLS and YYNGEE. This CDR3 spans 20 amino acids. CDR3 sequence (DNA): TGTGCCAGCAGCGAGAGTAGCGGGGCGCACTACGTAAGCTCCTACAATGAGCAGTTCTTC. Its protein is CASSESSGAHYVSSYNEQFF.

The chain employs TRBV18 and TRBJ2-3; the D gene is possibly TRBD2 (6 bases). Germline CDR1 is KGHSH and CDR2 is LQKENI. This CDR3 spans 14 amino acids. The V gene lost 6 bases and the J gene lost 0 bases, with 10 bases spanning the gap. The CDR3 sequence: CASSQRGSTDTQYF. The CDR3 DNA is TGTGCCAGCTCCCAACGGGGGAGCACAGATACGCAGTATTTT.

CDR3 sequence (DNA): TGCAGCGTTGGGAGAGACGAGCAGTACTTC. Translated, it gives CSVGRDEQYF. The chain links TRBV29-1 to TRBJ2-7; D not resolved. Germline values: CDR1 SQVTM, CDR2 ANQGSEA. The V gene lost 4 bases and the J gene lost 5 bases, with 6 bases spanning the gap. The CDR3 sequence is 10 residues long.

The chain couples TRBV5-5 to TRBJ1-3; D might be TRBD1 (6 bases). The CDR3 runs to 15 residues. V shed 4 bases and J shed 2 bases, with 13 bases lying between them. Germline CDR1 reads SGHKS; CDR2 reads YYEKEE (reference sequence). CDR3 bases: TGTGCCAGCAGCCACGGTGGGACAACTGGAAACACCATATATTTT. As protein: CASSHGGTTGNTIYF.

The rearrangement joins TRBV30 to TRBJ1-1; D is unclear. Trimming removed 3 bases at V and 7 bases at J, with 9 bases between. Germline V lookup: CDR1 GTSNPN, CDR2 SVGIG (reference sequence). CDR3 length: 11 residues. DNA for the CDR3: TGTGCCTGGAGGTGGAGAATTGAAGCTTTCTTT. Encoded protein: CAWRWRIEAFF.

The gene calls are TRBV5-1 and TRBJ2-2, with 8 nucleotides matching TRBD1. Germline trimming cut 0 bases from V and 4 bases from J; bases unmatched to any gene: 2. CDR1 and CDR2 (germline): SGHRS, YFSETQ. The CDR3 runs to 15 residues. The CDR3 coding sequence is TGCGCCAGCAGCTTGGCCGGGACAGGCACCGGGGAGCTGTTTTTT. This encodes CASSLAGTGTGELFF. Complete variable domain (other parts from reference TRBV5-1 and TRBJ2-2): KAGVTQTPRYLIKTRGQQVTLSCSPISGHRSVSWYQQTPGQGLQFLFEYFSETQRNKGNFPGRFSGRQFSNSRSEMNVSTLELGDSALYLCASSLAGTGTGELFFGEGSRLTVL.

This rearrangement joins TRBV24-1 to TRBJ2-7; no definite D call. This CDR3 has 14 amino acids. V gave up 9 bases and J gave up 1 base, with 15 bases separating them. Germline CDR1 and CDR2: KGHDR and SFDVKD. The CDR3 protein is CATRVGGKSYEQYF. The CDR3 DNA reads as TGTGCCACCCGAGTCGGCGGAAAGTCCTACGAGCAGTACTTC.

This rearrangement joins TRBV11-3 to TRBJ2-2; D ambiguous. This CDR3 spans 14 amino acids. CDR1 is SGHNT, CDR2 YENEEA, per germline. V shed 2 bases and J shed 4 bases, with 8 bases lying between them. This chain's CDR3 is CASSLSQSTGELFF. The CDR3 nucleotides are TGTGCCAGCAGCTTATCACAGTCCACCGGGGAGCTGTTTTTT.

J is TRBJ2-1 and V is TRBV29-1; 10 nucleotides align to TRBD2. Germline V lookup: CDR1 SQVTM, CDR2 ANQGSEA. V was clipped by 5 bases and J by 8 bases; unmatched bases: 9. CDR3 size: 14 residues. CDR3 DNA sequence: TGCAGCGTTTCGAGCGGGGGGGCCGTCGATGAGCAGTTCTTC. Translated, it gives CSVSSGGAVDEQFF.

The chain joins TRBV27 to TRBJ2-1; 8 nucleotides align to TRBD1. V was clipped by 3 bases and J by 1 base; unmatched bases: 5. The CDR3 covers 16 residues. Germline values: CDR1 MNHEY, CDR2 SMNVEV (reference sequence). CDR3 coding DNA: TGTGCCAGCAGTTTCCCGACAGGGGAATCCTACAATGAGCAGTTCTTC. It yields the protein CASSFPTGESYNEQFF.

This chain uses TRBV14 with TRBJ2-3, with 7 bases that match TRBD1. The CDR3 covers 15 residues. V lost 4 bases to trimming and J lost 4 bases; unmatched junction nucleotides: 8. The V gene's germline CDR1 is SGHDN and CDR2 FVKESK. CDR3 sequence: CASSPGTATSDTQYF. The CDR3 region has the DNA TGTGCCAGCAGCCCCGGGACAGCTACTTCAGATACGCAGTATTTT. Together with reference TRBV14 and TRBJ2-3, the CDR3 gives the full variable domain: EAGVTQFPSHSVIEKGQTVTLRCDPISGHDNLYWYRRVMGKEIKFLLHFVKESKQDESGMPNNRFLAERTGGTYSTLKVQPAELEDSGVYFCASSPGTATSDTQYFGPGTRLTVL.

The chain carries TRBV7-2 and TRBJ1-2; D remains unclear. Trimming removed 0 bases from V and 2 bases from J, with 10 bases in between. The CDR3 consists of 15 residues. The germline CDR1 and CDR2 sequences are SGHTA and FQGNSA. CDR3 in DNA: TGTGCCAGCAGCTTAGCTGGCGGATCAAACTATGGCTACACCTTC. Translated: CASSLAGGSNYGYTF.

The V and J genes are TRBV29-1 and TRBJ2-3; 10 bases are shared with TRBD1. Germline lookup yields CDR1 SQVTM and CDR2 ANQGSEA. V lost 5 bases, J lost 4 bases, and 6 bases stayed unmatched. The length of the CDR3 is 14 residues. The CDR3 spells CSVIRDRGPDTQYF. The CDR3 DNA follows: TGCAGCGTTATTAGGGACAGGGGCCCAGATACGCAGTATTTT.

As DNA, the CDR3 is TGTGCCTGGAGCCTCGGGGAACCCTATTGGTATGGCTACACCTTC. Translation: CAWSLGEPYWYGYTF. The chain carries TRBV30 and TRBJ1-2; D not resolved. V lost 3 bases and J 5 bases, leaving 19 bases between the germline ends. This CDR3 is 15 amino acids long. The germline CDR1 and CDR2 sequences are GTSNPN and SVGIG (reference sequence).

The chain carries TRBV18 and TRBJ2-7; D possibly corresponds to TRBD2 (5 bases). V gave up 4 bases and J gave up 2 bases, with 9 bases separating them. Germline values: CDR1 KGHSH, CDR2 LQKENI. The CDR3 contains 13 residues. The CDR3 sequence is CASSRAEAYEQYF. Here the CDR3 DNA reads TGTGCCAGCTCACGAGCGGAAGCCTACGAGCAGTACTTC.

CDR3 residues: CASSQSATAQSKDYGYTF. The CDR3 DNA is TGCGCCAGCAGTCAATCGGCAACAGCCCAGTCAAAAGACTATGGCTACACCTTC. The V gene is TRBV23-1, the J gene TRBJ1-2; D unresolved. TRBV23-1 carries the ORF label, with uncertain function. The CDR3 runs to 18 residues. V lost 0 bases, J lost 3 bases, and 20 bases lay in between.

This chain connects TRBV3-1 (or the pseudogene TRBV3-2) to TRBJ2-7, with 7 nucleotides matching TRBD2. V was clipped by 1 base and J by 5 bases; unmatched bases: 5. Germline V gene data show CDR1 as LGHDT and CDR2 as YNNKEL (reference sequence). The CDR3 extends over 14 amino acids. Here the CDR3 reads CASSQGAGFNEQYF. The DNA of the CDR3 is TGTGCCAGCAGCCAAGGAGCGGGATTCAACGAGCAGTACTTC.

V gene TRBV2 combines with J gene TRBJ1-1; D uncertain. CDR3 length: 12 residues. Trimming left V 0 bases short and J 11 bases short, with 10 bases between. The germline gives CDR1 SNHLY, CDR2 FYNNEI. CDR3 DNA: TGTGCCAGCAGTGAAGCCGAGGTTCTTGCTTTCTTT. Protein: CASSEAEVLAFF.

This chain connects TRBV6-2 or TRBV6-3 to TRBJ2-7; 7 nucleotides match TRBD1. In germline, CDR1 is MNHEY, CDR2 SVGEGT. V lost 0 bases and J lost 3; bases outside the gene matches: 5. The CDR3 is 15 amino acids. CDR3 in amino acids: CASSYSWDRRYEQYF. CDR3 sequence (DNA): TGTGCCAGCAGTTACTCATGGGACAGACGCTACGAGCAGTACTTC.

V gene TRBV19 combines with J gene TRBJ2-6; 8 positions agree with TRBD1. The CDR3 sequence is 16 residues long. Germline CDR1 is LNHDA and CDR2 is SQIVND (reference sequence). V trimming: 8 bases; J trimming: 3 bases; junction bases outside the gene matches: 9. CDR3 region: CASHKDRAGGANVLTF. The CDR3 DNA follows: TGTGCCAGTCATAAGGACAGGGCAGGTGGGGCCAACGTCCTGACTTTC.

The V gene is TRBV28, the J gene TRBJ2-7, with TRBD2 matching 15 bases. CDR3 size: 16 residues. The J segment lost 7 bases and the V segment lost 1 base, leaving 5 bases of the junction unmatched. The germline gives CDR1 MDHEN, CDR2 SYDVKM. CDR3 sequence: CASSLYSGLAGGEQYF. In DNA form, the CDR3 reads TGTGCCAGCAGTTTATATTCGGGACTAGCGGGAGGAGAGCAGTACTTC.